The T cell receptor (beta chain) described here comes from a study of blood T cell repertoires in COVID-19. The wider study: There were acute and convalescent COVID-19 samples, and they came from the United States, Italy and Spain.

Profiled with immunoSEQ multiplex PCR; TCRdb holds only in-frame clones, not every one. Of approximately 300,000 clones in the sample, roughly 90% are singletons; the top ten hold around 3.9%. CDR3 length equals 12 residues. Unmatched junction bases numbered 4, after V lost 4 bases and J lost 5 bases. CDR1 is SQVTM and CDR2 is ANQGSEA in the germline V gene. The TCR was taken from a woman in her thirties who had been exposed to COVID-19. This sequence joins TRBV29-1 and TRBJ2-5; 7 bases map to TRBD1. Sequencing used PBMCs or T cells enriched from blood (not recorded which). CDR3 amino acids: CSVGQGRETQYF. CDR3 nucleotides: TGCAGCGTTGGACAGGGTCGGGAGACCCAGTACTTC.